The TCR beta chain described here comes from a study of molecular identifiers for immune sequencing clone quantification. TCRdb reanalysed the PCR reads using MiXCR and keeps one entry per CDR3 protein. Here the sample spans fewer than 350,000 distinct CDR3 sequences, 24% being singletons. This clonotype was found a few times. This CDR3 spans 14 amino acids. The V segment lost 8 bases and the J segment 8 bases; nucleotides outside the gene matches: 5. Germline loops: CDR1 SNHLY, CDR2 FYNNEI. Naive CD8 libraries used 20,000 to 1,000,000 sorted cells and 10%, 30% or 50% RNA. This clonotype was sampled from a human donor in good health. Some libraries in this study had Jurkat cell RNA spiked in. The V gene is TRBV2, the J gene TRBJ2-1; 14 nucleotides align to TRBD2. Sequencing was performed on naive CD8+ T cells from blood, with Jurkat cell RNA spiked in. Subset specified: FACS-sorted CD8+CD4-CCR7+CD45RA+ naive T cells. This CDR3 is CASEGLAGVYEQFF. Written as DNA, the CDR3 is TGTGCCAGCGAGGGACTAGCGGGAGTCTATGAGCAGTTCTTC.